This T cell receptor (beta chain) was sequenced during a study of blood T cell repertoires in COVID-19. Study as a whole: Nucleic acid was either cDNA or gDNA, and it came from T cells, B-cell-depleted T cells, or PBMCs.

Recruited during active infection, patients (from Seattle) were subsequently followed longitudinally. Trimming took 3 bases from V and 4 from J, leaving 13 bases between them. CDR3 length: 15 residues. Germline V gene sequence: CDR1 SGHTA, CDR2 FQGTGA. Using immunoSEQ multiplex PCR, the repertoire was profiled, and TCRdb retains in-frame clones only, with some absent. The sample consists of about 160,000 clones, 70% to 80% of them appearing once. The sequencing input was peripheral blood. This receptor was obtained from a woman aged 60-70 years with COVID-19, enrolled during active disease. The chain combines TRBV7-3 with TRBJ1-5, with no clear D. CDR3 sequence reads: CASSFGQRNNQPQHF. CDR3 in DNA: TGTGCCAGCAGCTTTGGGCAACGGAATAATCAGCCCCAGCATTTT. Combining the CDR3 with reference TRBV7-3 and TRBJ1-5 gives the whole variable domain GAGVSQTPSNKVTEKGKYVELRCDPISGHTALYWYRQSLGQGPEFLIYFQGTGAADDSGLPNDRFFAVRPEGSVSTLKIQRTERGDSAVYLCASSFGQRNNQPQHFGDGTRLSIL.